What follows describes a single T cell receptor (beta chain). This record belongs to a study of blood T cell repertoires in COVID-19. At the level of the study: Samples taken during acute and convalescent COVID-19 were collected in the United States, Italy and Spain. Nucleic acid was either cDNA or gDNA, and it came from T cells, B-cell-depleted T cells, or PBMCs.

The CDR3 runs to 14 residues. Looked up from germline, CDR1 is MNHNY and CDR2 is SVGAGI (reference sequence). Trimming removed 5 bases at V and 2 bases at J, with 10 bases between. Study processing details: Estimation of nucleated cell counts relied on the amplification of reference gene primers. Data came from immunoSEQ multiplex PCR; TCRdb stores just in-frame clones and leaves some out. For V, J and clone size, that table is used; D and trimming come from the DNA. The data contain some 100,000 clones, around nine tenths of them singletons. The specimen sequenced was peripheral blood. The chain recombines TRBV6-6 with TRBJ1-5; D uncertain. The origin of this receptor is a man in his fifties with acute or convalescent COVID-19. DNA for the CDR3: TGTGCCAGCAGTACGGTGAACGGCAATCAGCCCCAGCATTTT. It specifies CASSTVNGNQPQHF.